One and the same sample provided the 2 T cell receptor beta chains below, sequenced in a study of control samples from healthy donors and cancer patients. The assay was immunoSEQ multiplex PCR, and TCRdb's table has in-frame clones only and misses some. The repertoire holds 55,000 to 85,000 clones, with 85% to 90% as singletons. The sequenced sample was PBMCs. These receptors originate from a man aged 55-75 years with lung cancer.

V is TRBV7-3 and J is TRBJ1-3; the D is unclear. Germline V gives CDR1 SGHTA, CDR2 FQGTGA. The CDR3 sequence is 13 residues long. The V end was cut by 5 bases, the J end by 4 bases, with 9 bases between. CDR3 nucleotides: TGTGCCAGCAGCGAAGGACTGGGAAACACCATATATTTT. Its protein is CASSEGLGNTIYF. The full variable domain, its missing parts supplied by reference TRBV7-3 and TRBJ1-3, is GAGVSQTPSNKVTEKGKYVELRCDPISGHTALYWYRQSLGQGPEFLIYFQGTGAADDSGLPNDRFFAVRPEGSVSTLKIQRTERGDSAVYLCASSEGLGNTIYFGEGSWLTVV.

This chain links TRBV19 with TRBJ1-2, with TRBD1 identical over 8 bases. The J segment lost 10 bases and the V segment lost 6 bases, leaving 13 bases of the junction unmatched. Germline V gene lookup returns CDR1 LNHDA and CDR2 SQIVND (reference sequence). There are 14 residues in the CDR3. Written as DNA, the CDR3 is TGTGCCAGTAGCCTTGGTGGACAGGGAGGGTTCTACACCTTC. It translates to CASSLGGQGGFYTF.